These T cell receptor beta chains were read from a single sample in a study of T cells after yellow fever vaccination. From the 5' RACE reads, TCRdb called clonotypes with MiXCR, one entry per CDR3 protein. Of some 340,000 distinct CDR3 sequences in the sample, roughly 4% were seen once. The input for sequencing was PBMCs, taken 5 days after the yellow fever booster vaccination. These TCRs come from a man aged 18 to 29 who received the YFV17D yellow fever vaccine. CDR3s include the opening cysteine and the closing phenylalanine or tryptophan. D genes are given only for firm matches. For some rows the clone size is stated as once, few or many, or as a class when expanded; others skip it.

TRBJ1-1 TRBV18 NA few TGTGCCAGCTCACCACCGTTTCAGGGCCCGAACACTGAAGCTTTCTTT CASSPPFQGPNTEAFF
TRBJ1-2 TRBV10-3 NA many TGTGCCATCAGTGAAAACCCTAACTATGGCTACACCTTC CAISENPNYGYTF
TRBJ2-3 TRBV18 NA NA TGTGCCAGCTCACCACGAAGACAGGCCTCACATTCTACAGATACGCAGTATTTT CASSPRRQASHSTDTQYF
TRBJ2-7 TRBV6-2/TRBV6-3 NA NA TGTGCCAGCGCATTGCCGGAGATCTACGAGCAGTACTTC CASALPEIYEQYF
TRBJ2-7 TRBV27 TRBD1 NA TGTGCCAGCAGTCCAACAGGGGGCGAGCAGTACTTC CASSPTGGEQYF
TRBJ1-1 TRBV7-2 NA NA TGTGCCAGCAGCCCCAGTGTGGATACTGAAGCTTTCTTT CASSPSVDTEAFF
TRBJ1-1 TRBV28 TRBD1 few TGTGCCAGCAGTTGGACAGGGGATAAGGGTGAAGCTTTCTTT CASSWTGDKGEAFF
TRBJ1-2 TRBV4-2 TRBD1 NA TGTGCCAGCAGCCAACCCGTCCCGGACAGGGGTCCTTATGGCTACACCTTC CASSQPVPDRGPYGYTF
TRBJ1-4 TRBV7-9 TRBD1 few TGTGCCAGCAGCTTCGTACAGGGGTTGAGTGAAAAACTGTTTTTT CASSFVQGLSEKLFF
TRBJ2-2 TRBV5-1 NA many TGCGCCAGCAGCTTGGAGAATGGGGAGCTGTTTTTT CASSLENGELFF
TRBJ2-3 TRBV7-8 NA many TGTGCCAGCAGCTTAGCGCGGCAGGGGCGGACAGATACGCAGTATTTT CASSLARQGRTDTQYF
TRBJ1-6 TRBV27 NA many TGTGCCAGCAGTAACAGGCTCCGCTATAATTCACCCCTCCACTTT CASSNRLRYNSPLHF
TRBJ1-4 TRBV7-9 NA NA TGTGCCAGCAGCCCAGAACAGGGCCCGGATGAAAAACTGTTTTTT CASSPEQGPDEKLFF
TRBJ1-1 TRBV12-3/TRBV12-4 TRBD1 few TGTGCCAGCAGTTCTTTCTCCGGGACAGTGAACACTGAAGCTTTCTTT CASSSFSGTVNTEAFF